The source of this TCR beta chain is a study of blood T cell repertoires in COVID-19. Across the study: Donors in the United States, Italy and Spain gave samples during acute or convalescent COVID-19. Sources were T cells, B-cell-depleted T cells, or PBMCs; the material itself was cDNA or gDNA.

J lost 4 bases, V lost 8 bases, and 5 bases had no gene match. The germline V gene has CDR1 WSHSY and CDR2 SAAADI. The CDR3 is 14 residues long. In the source study's methods: Using reference gene primer amplification, nucleated cell counts were estimated. TCRdb keeps only in-frame clones here, not all; method: immunoSEQ multiplex PCR. The DNA was the basis for D and trimming; V, J and clone size are from that table. The data hold some 210,000 clones, with about 90% observed a single time. This TCR was recovered from a man aged 25 to 40 with acute or convalescent COVID-19. The sample taken for sequencing was peripheral blood. This chain joins TRBV10-2 and TRBJ2-6; 7 bases are a match to TRBD1. The CDR3 spells CASRPGQGANVLTF. Here the CDR3 DNA reads TGCGCCAGCCGACCGGGACAGGGGGCCAACGTCCTGACTTTC.